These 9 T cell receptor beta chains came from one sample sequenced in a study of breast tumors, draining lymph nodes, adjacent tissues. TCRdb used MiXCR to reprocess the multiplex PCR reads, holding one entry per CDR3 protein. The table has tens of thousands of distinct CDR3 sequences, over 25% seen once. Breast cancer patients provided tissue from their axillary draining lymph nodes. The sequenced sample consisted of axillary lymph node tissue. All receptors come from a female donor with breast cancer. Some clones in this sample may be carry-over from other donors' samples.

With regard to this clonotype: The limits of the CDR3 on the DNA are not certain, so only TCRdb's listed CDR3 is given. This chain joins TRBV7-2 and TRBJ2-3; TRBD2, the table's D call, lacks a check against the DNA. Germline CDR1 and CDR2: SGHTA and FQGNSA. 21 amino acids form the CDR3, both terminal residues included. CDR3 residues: CASSFYICSGNGAGGPDTQYF.

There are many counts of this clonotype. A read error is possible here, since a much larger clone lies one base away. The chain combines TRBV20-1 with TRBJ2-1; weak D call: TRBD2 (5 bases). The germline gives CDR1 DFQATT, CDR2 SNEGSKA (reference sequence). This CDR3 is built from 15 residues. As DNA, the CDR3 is TGCAGTGCTAGGGCTACGGGAACGTCCTCCAATGAGCAGTTCTTC. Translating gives CSARATGTSSNEQFF.

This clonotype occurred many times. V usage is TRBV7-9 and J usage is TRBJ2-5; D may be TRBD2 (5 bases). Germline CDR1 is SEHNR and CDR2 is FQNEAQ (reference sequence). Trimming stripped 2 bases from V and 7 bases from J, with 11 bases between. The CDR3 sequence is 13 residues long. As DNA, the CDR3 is TGTGCCAGCAGCTTACGGGAATGGGGGACCCAGTACTTC. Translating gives CASSLREWGTQYF.

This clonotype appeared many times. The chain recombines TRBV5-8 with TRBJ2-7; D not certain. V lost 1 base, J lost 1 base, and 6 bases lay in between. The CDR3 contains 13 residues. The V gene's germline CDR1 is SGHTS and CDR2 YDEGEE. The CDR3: CASSLRSSYEQYF. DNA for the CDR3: TGTGCCAGCAGCTTGAGGAGTTCCTACGAGCAGTACTTC.

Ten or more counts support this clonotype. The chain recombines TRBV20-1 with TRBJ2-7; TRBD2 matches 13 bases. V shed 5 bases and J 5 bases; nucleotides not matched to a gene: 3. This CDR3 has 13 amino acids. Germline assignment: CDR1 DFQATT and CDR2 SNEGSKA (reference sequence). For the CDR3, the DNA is TGCAGTGCTGTGGGACTAGCGGGGAACGAGCAGTACTTC. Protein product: CSAVGLAGNEQYF.

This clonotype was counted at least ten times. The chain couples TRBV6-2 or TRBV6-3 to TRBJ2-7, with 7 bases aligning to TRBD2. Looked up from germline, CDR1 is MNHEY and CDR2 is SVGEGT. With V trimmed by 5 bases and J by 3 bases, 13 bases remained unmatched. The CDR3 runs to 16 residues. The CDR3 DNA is TGTGCCAGCAGTCGCCTCGCGGGAGCGTTATTCTACGAGCAGTACTTC. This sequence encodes CASSRLAGALFYEQYF.

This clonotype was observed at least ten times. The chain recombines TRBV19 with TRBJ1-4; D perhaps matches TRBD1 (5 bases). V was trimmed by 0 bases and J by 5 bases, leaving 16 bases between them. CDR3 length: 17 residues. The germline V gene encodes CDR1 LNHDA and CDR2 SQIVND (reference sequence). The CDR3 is CASSIDRVGRVNEKLFF. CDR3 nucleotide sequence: TGTGCCAGTAGTATAGATCGGGTTGGCAGGGTGAATGAAAAACTGTTTTTT.

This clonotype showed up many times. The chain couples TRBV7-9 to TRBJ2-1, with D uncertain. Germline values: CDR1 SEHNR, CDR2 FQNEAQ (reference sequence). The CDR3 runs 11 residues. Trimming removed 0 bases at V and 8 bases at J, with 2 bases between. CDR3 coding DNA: TGTGCCAGCAGCTTAGCTTATGAGCAGTTCTTC. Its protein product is CASSLAYEQFF. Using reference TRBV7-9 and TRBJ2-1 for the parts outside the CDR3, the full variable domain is DTGVSQNPRHKITKRGQNVTFRCDPISEHNRLYWYRQTLGQGPEFLTYFQNEAQLEKSRLLSDRFSAERPKGSFSTLEIQRTEQGDSAMYLCASSLAYEQFFGPGTRLTVL.

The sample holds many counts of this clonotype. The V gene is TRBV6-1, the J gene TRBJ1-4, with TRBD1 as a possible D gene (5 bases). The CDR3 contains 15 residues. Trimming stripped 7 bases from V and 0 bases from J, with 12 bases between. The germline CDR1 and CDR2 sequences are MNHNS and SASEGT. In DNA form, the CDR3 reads TGTGCCAGCAATTTTGGGGGGACAACTAATGAAAAACTGTTTTTT. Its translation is CASNFGGTTNEKLFF.